This TCR beta chain was sequenced during a study of breast tumors, draining lymph nodes, adjacent tissues. Study results and limitations: The data were judged consistent with most tumor T cells coming from lymph node and expanding in tumor. Luminal-like breast cancer showed significantly higher tumor–nontumor repertoire similarity than basal-like. The lymph node origin of tumor T cells was framed as consistent with a hypothesis, not demonstrated. Tumor repertoires ranked between lymph nodes and nontumor tissue in diversity, with V and J gene preferences.

Each CDR3 protein gets one entry after TCRdb re-called the multiplex PCR reads with MiXCR. Among 180,000 or so distinct CDR3 sequences, 30% to 35% were seen once, and the ten largest hold roughly 3.8%. In this sample, this clonotype turned up many times. What it recognizes is unknown. The lymph nodes were axillary draining lymph nodes from breast cancer patients. V shed 5 bases and J 3 bases; nucleotides not matched to a gene: 6. The CDR3 totals 15 residues. Germline values: CDR1 MNHEY, CDR2 SMNVEV (reference sequence). Specimen: axillary lymph node tissue. The source of this sequence is a female donor with breast cancer. Some clones in this sample may be carry-over from other donors' samples. The chain has TRBV27 and TRBJ2-3, with 9 bases lining up with TRBD1. CDR3 amino acids: CASSEGTGLTDTQYF. The CDR3, as DNA: TGTGCCAGCAGTGAAGGGACAGGGTTAACAGATACGCAGTATTTT.